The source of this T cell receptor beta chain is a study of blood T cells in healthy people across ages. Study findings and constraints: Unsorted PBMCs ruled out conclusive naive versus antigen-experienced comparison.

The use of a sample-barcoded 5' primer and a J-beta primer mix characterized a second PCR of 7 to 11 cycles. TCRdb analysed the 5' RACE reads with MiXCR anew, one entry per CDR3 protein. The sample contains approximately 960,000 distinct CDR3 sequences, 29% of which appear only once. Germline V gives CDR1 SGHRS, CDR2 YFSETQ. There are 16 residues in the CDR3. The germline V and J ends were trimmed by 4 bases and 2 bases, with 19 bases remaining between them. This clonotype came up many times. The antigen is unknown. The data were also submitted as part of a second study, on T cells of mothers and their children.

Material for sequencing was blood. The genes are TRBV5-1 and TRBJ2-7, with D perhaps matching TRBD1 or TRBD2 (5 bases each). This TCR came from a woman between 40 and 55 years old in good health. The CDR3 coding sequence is TGCGCCAGCAGCCAAGGATCGGGACGGATTACCTACGAGCAGTACTTC. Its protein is CASSQGSGRITYEQYF.